This record concerns one T cell receptor (beta chain) sequence. Antigen unknown. The data are from a study of blood T cells in healthy people across ages. General observations from the study: Naive and antigen-experienced cells could not be conclusively compared, given unsorted PBMCs. Both higher diversity and more naive CD4+ cells marked long-lived donors when set against aged donors.

The V gene end was trimmed by 0 bases and the J gene end by 7 bases; junction bases not matched to a gene: 12. Germline CDR1 is DFQATT and CDR2 is SNEGSKA (reference sequence). This CDR3 spans 16 amino acids. Using a J-beta primer mix together with a sample-barcoded 5' primer, a second PCR was run for about 6 to 12 cycles. TCRdb reanalysed the 5' RACE reads using MiXCR and keeps one entry per CDR3 protein. In the table there are just under 750,000 distinct CDR3 sequences, 22% of which are singletons. Sequencing was carried out using blood. The chain links TRBV20-1 to TRBJ1-2, with 9 bases that match TRBD1. The receptor comes from a man in his 70s in good health. The CDR3 nucleotides are TGCAGTGCTAGAGATCGAAGCAACAGGGGGCTGGGTGGCTACACCTTC. As protein: CSARDRSNRGLGGYTF.